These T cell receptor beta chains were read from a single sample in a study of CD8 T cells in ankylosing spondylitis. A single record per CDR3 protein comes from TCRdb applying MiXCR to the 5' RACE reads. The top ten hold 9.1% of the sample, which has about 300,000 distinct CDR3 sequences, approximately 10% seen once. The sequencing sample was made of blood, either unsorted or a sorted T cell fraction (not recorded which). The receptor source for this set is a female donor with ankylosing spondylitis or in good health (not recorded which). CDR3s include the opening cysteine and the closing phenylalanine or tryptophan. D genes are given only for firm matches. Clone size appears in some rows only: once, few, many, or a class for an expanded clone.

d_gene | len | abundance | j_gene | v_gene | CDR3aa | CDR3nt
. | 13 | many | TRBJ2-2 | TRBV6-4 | CASSPDSTGELFF | TGTGCCAGCAGTCCCGACTCCACGGGGGAGCTGTTTTTT
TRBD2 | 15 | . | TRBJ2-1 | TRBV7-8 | CASSVAGGKNNEQFF | TGTGCCAGCAGCGTAGCGGGAGGGAAGAACAATGAGCAGTTCTTC
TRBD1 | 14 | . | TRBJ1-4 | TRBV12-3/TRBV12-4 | CASSPGGDSEKLFF | TGTGCCAGCAGTCCAGGGGGGGATAGTGAAAAACTGTTTTTT
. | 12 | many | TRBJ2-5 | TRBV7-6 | CASSRPLGTQYF | TGTGCCAGCAGCCGCCCCTTAGGGACCCAGTACTTC
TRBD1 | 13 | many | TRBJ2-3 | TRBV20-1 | CSASGTGADTQYF | TGCAGTGCTTCCGGGACAGGGGCAGATACGCAGTATTTT
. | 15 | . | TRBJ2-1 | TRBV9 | CASSVNGDQLNEQFF | TGTGCCAGCAGCGTAAATGGGGACCAACTCAATGAGCAGTTCTTC
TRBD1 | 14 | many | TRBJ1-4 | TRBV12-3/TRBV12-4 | CASSRTGSGEKLFF | TGTGCCAGCAGTCGGACAGGATCAGGGGAAAAACTGTTTTTT
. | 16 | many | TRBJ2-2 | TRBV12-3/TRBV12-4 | CASSLPDREATGELFF | TGTGCCAGCAGTTTACCTGACAGGGAGGCCACCGGGGAGCTGTTTTTT
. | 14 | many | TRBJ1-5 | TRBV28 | CASRGGGLGQPQHF | TGTGCCAGCAGAGGAGGGGGTTTGGGTCAGCCCCAGCATTTT
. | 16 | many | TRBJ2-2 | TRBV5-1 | CASSLGTTRTGGELFF | TGCGCCAGCAGCTTGGGGACCACCAGGACGGGTGGGGAGCTGTTTTTT
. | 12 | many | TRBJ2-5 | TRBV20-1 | CSGDRSRETQYF | TGCAGTGGCGACAGGTCTAGGGAGACCCAGTACTTC
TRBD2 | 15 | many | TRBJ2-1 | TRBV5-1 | CASRVGLAGENEQFF | TGCGCCAGCAGGGTGGGACTAGCGGGAGAAAATGAGCAGTTCTTC
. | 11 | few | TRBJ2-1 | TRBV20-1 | CSASLRAGRFF | TGCAGTGCTAGTCTGAGGGCGGGACGGTTCTTC
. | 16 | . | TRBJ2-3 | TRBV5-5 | CASSLVPTRIRDTQYF | TGTGCCAGCAGCTTGGTACCCACGAGGATTAGAGATACGCAGTATTTT
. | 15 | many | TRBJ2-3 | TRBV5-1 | CASSSEGGRVDTQYF | TGCGCCAGCAGCTCTGAGGGGGGCAGAGTAGATACGCAGTATTTT
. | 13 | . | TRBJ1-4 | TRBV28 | CASAGVSNEKLFF | TGTGCCAGCGCGGGGGTTAGTAATGAAAAACTGTTTTTT
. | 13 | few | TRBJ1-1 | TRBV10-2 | CASTGEGWTEAFF | TGCGCCAGCACCGGAGAGGGGTGGACTGAAGCTTTCTTT
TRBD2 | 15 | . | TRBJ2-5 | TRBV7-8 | CASSQPGGIQETQYF | TGTGCCAGCAGCCAGCCGGGAGGCATACAAGAGACCCAGTACTTC
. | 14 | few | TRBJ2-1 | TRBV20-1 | CSARDFQKASEQFF | TGCAGTGCTAGAGATTTCCAAAAAGCCAGTGAGCAGTTCTTC
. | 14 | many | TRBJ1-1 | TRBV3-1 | CASSQDRGRTEAFF | TGTGCCAGCAGCCAAGATCGGGGGCGCACTGAAGCTTTCTTT
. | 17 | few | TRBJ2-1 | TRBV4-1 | CASSQDTGPVAYNEQFF | TGCGCCAGCAGCCAAGATACCGGGCCAGTAGCTTACAATGAGCAGTTCTTC
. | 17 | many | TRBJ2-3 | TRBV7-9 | CASSSKRGTPLTDTQYF | TGTGCCAGCAGCTCAAAACGCGGGACACCACTCACAGATACGCAGTATTTT
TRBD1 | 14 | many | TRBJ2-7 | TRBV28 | CASRRTGISGEQYF | TGTGCCAGCAGGCGGACAGGGATTTCTGGCGAGCAGTACTTC
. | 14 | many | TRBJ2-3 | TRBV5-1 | CASSLGIPSDTQYF | TGCGCCAGCAGCTTAGGGATTCCCTCGGATACGCAGTATTTT
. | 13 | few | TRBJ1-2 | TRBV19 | CATSDRTPGGYTF | TGTGCCACATCGGACCGGACACCCGGTGGCTACACCTTC
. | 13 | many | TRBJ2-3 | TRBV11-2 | CASSLGDEDTQYF | TGTGCCAGCAGCTTAGGCGATGAAGATACGCAGTATTTT
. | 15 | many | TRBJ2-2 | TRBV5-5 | CASREDSSNTGELFF | TGTGCCAGCAGAGAGGACAGTTCAAACACCGGGGAGCTGTTTTTT
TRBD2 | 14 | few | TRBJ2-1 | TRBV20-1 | CSALLAGAYNEQFF | TGCAGTGCTCTCCTCGCGGGAGCCTACAATGAGCAGTTCTTC
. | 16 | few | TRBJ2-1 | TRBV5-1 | CASSALGGNPYNEQFF | TGCGCCAGCAGCGCCTTGGGCGGGAACCCCTACAATGAGCAGTTCTTC
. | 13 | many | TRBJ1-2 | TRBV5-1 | CASKEAANYGYTF | TGCGCCAGCAAAGAAGCCGCTAACTATGGCTACACCTTC
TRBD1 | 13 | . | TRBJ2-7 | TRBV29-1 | CSVGQGERYEQYF | TGCAGCGTCGGACAGGGCGAGAGGTACGAGCAGTACTTC
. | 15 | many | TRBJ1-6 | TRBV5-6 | CASSYGQSYNSPLHF | TGTGCCAGCAGCTATGGACAGAGCTATAATTCACCCCTCCACTTT
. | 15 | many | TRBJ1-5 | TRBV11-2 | CASSEGGGRGQPQHF | TGTGCCAGCAGCGAAGGTGGGGGGAGGGGTCAGCCCCAGCATTTT
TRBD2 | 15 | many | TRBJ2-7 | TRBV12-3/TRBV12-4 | CASSSRERDSYEQYF | TGTGCCAGCAGTTCCCGAGAGCGGGATTCCTACGAGCAGTACTTC
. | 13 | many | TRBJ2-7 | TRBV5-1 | CASSLEQTYEQYF | TGCGCCAGCAGCTTGGAACAGACCTACGAGCAGTACTTC
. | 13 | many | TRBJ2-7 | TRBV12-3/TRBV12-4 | CASSLKRADEQYF | TGTGCCAGCAGTTTAAAGAGAGCGGACGAGCAGTACTTC
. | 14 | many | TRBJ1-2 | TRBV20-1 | CSAVTPRDGHIYTF | TGCAGTGCAGTAACTCCGCGGGACGGCCACATCTACACCTTC
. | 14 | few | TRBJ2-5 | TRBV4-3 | CASSQDQVLGTQYF | TGCGCCAGCAGCCAAGATCAGGTTTTAGGGACCCAGTACTTC
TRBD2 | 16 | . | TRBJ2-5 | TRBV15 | CATSRVSGVYQETQYF | TGTGCCACCAGCAGAGTTAGCGGGGTTTACCAAGAGACCCAGTACTTC